This TCR beta chain was identified during a study of T-cell reconstitution after alpha-beta-depleted transplantation in children. This clonotype was picked up a small number of times. One junction end does not reproduce the germline sequence, and a read error may be involved. Per the germline V gene, CDR1 is SGHVS and CDR2 is FQNEAQ. The CDR3 consists of 13 residues. Construction of the TCRbeta library involved unique molecular identifiers. TCRdb reanalysed the PCR reads using MiXCR and keeps one entry per CDR3 protein. Of about 610,000 distinct CDR3 sequences listed, roughly a tenth were seen once; the top ten hold about 4%.

Specimen: PBMCs from the stem cell graft donor, collected from the stem cell graft. The source of this sequence is a human donor who donated a stem cell graft to a child with acute myeloid leukemia. The chain is built from TRBV7-8 and TRBJ2-1; 10 nucleotides line up with TRBD2. DNA for the CDR3: TGTGCCAGCAGCGGGCCGGTAATAGCGGGAGGTGTTTTC. Protein sequence: CASSGPVIAGGVF.